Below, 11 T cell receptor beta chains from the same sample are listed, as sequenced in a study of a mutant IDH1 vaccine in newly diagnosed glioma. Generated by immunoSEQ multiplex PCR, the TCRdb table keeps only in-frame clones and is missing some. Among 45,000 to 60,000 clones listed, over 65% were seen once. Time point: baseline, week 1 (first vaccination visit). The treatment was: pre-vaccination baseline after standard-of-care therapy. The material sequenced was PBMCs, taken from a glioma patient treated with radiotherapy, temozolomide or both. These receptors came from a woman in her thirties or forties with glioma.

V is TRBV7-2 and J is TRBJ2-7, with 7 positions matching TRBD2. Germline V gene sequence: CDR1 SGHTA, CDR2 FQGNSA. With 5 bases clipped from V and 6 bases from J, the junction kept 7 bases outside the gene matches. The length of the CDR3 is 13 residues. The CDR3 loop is CASSLSGAREQYF. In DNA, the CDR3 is TGTGCCAGCAGCCTAAGCGGGGCACGCGAGCAGTACTTC. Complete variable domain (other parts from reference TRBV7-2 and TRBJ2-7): GAGVSQSPSNKVTEKGKDVELRCDPISGHTALYWYRQSLGQGLEFLIYFQGNSAPDKSGLPSDRFSAERTGGSVSTLTIQRTQQEDSAVYLCASSLSGAREQYFGPGTRLTVT.

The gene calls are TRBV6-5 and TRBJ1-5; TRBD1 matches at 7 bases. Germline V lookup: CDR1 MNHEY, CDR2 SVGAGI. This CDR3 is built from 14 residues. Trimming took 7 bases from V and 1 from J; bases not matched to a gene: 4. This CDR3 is CASKDRVSNQPQHF. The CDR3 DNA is TGTGCCAGCAAAGACAGGGTCAGCAATCAGCCCCAGCATTTT.

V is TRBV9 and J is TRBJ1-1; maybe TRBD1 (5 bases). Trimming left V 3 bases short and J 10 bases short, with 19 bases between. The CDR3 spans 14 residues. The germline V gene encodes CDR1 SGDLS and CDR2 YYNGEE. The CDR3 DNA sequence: TGTGCCAGCAGCGCACTATCAGGGTCTGGGGGAGCTTTCTTT. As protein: CASSALSGSGGAFF.

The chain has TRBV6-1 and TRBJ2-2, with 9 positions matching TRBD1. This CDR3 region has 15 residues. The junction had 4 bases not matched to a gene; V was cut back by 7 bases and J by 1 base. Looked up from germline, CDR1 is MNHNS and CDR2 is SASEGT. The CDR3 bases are TGTGCCAGCAAGGGACAGGGAATGAACACCGGGGAGCTGTTTTTT. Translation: CASKGQGMNTGELFF.

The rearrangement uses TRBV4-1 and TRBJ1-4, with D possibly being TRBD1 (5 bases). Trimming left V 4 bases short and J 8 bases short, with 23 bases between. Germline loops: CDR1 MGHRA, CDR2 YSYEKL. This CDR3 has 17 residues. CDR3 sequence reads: CASSRGPISVVGEKLFF. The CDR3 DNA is TGCGCCAGCAGCCGGGGCCCAATCTCGGTTGTAGGGGAAAAACTGTTTTTT.

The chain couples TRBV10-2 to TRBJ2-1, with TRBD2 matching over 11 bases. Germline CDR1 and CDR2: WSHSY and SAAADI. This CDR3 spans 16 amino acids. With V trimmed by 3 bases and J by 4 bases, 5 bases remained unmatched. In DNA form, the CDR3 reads TGCGCCAGCAGTGACCCGACTAGCGGGGTTTACAATGAGCAGTTCTTC. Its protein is CASSDPTSGVYNEQFF.

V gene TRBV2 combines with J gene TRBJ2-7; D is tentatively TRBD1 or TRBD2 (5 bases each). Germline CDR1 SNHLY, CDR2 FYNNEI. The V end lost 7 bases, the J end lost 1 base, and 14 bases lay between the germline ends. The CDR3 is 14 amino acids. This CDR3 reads CASNDAGTSYEQYF. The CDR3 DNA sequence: TGTGCCAGCAACGATGCCGGGACGTCCTACGAGCAGTACTTC.

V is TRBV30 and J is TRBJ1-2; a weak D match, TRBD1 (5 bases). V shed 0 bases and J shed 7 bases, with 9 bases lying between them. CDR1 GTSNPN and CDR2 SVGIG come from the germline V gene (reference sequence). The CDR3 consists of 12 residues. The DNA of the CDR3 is TGTGCCTGGAGTGTGGGGGGAAGTGGCTACACCTTC. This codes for CAWSVGGSGYTF.

The CDR3 DNA sequence: TGTGCCAGCAGTCCGGAGGGTGGGACCCAGGGGGTTTTCTTC. It is translated as CASSPEGGTQGVFF. The chain uses TRBV6-6 and TRBJ2-1, with D possibly matching TRBD1 (7 bases). The CDR3 runs 14 residues. The germline V gene encodes CDR1 MNHNY and CDR2 SVGAGI (reference sequence). V was shortened by 5 bases and J by 16 bases, with 24 bases between the two germline ends.

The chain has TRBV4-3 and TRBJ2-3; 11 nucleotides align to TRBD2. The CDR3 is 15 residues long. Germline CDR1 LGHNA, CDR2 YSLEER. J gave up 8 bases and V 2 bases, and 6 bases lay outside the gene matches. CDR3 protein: CASSQTASGGSTQYF. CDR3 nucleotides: TGCGCCAGCAGCCAAACGGCTAGCGGGGGGTCTACGCAGTATTTT.

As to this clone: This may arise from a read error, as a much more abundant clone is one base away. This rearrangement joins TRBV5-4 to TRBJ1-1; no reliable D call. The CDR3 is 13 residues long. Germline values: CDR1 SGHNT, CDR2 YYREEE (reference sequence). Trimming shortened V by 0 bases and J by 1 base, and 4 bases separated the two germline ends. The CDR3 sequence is CASSLEGNTEAFF. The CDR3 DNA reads TGTGCCAGCAGCTTGGAGGGGAACACTGAAGCTTTCTTT.